This T cell receptor (beta chain) was found in a study of shared T cell receptors in the human thymus. The method was immunoSEQ multiplex PCR; TCRdb's version includes in-frame clones alone and lacks a portion of them. There are about 660,000 clones in the sample; approximately 87% occur only once, and 0.0085% to 0.012% lies in the top ten. The CDR3 is made up of 14 amino acids. The germline V gene encodes CDR1 PRHDT and CDR2 FYEKMQ (reference sequence). These data were also filed under a second study, of human thymus T cells. From that second work: Infants, healthy and Finnish, who were having corrective surgery for congenital heart defects served as donors. Resections obtained during corrective heart surgery supplied the thymus tissue. Blood and thymic repertoires both appeared biased in V and J gene usage. Related studies noted strongly shared thymic repertoires across unrelated people.

This chain uses TRBV13 with TRBJ2-5; D gene unclear. The DNA end is more similar to TRBJ2-7, so the J call may be wrong. Specimen: thymocytes. The receptor's source is a boy under three years old with a congenital heart defect. As DNA, the CDR3 is TGTGCCAGCAGCTTAGCCCAGCCGAACTACGAGCAGTACTTC. As protein: CASSLAQPNYEQYF.